These T cell receptor beta chains were read from a single sample in a study of T cell repertoires in cytomegalovirus infection. TCRdb called the reads again in MiXCR, with one record for every CDR3 protein. Found here are around 300,000 distinct CDR3 sequences, roughly 26% of them singletons; the top ten hold roughly 14%. The sample consisted of PBMCs. These receptors all come from a human donor in good health (CMV status not recorded). Some clones in this sample may be carry-over from other donors' samples. Both conserved end residues are part of each CDR3. D genes are given only for firm matches.

cdr3_aa v_call cdr3_length d_call
CSVRKGVTEAFF TRBV29-1 12 .
CASSQMDRGDYEQYF TRBV4-1 15 TRBD1
CASSIYTDTQYF TRBV6-6 12 .
CASSHGGSNQPQHF TRBV18 14 .
CASSPPGQGAQGNTIYF TRBV7-9 17 TRBD1
CASSFPGQSKQYF TRBV28 13 TRBD1
CASSPPSLAGGTGELFF TRBV18 17 TRBD2
CAIGGGGSQPQHF TRBV28 13 .
CASSRGGGGGPETQYF TRBV4-3 16 .
CASSLDGDRIREQYF TRBV5-1 15 TRBD1
CASGSSRTSGGYNEQFF TRBV12-5 17 TRBD2
CASSLDIRGTEQFF TRBV6-2/TRBV6-3 14 .
CASSLVGQNPMGSNQPQHF TRBV11-2 19 .
CASSFLTSRENTGELFF TRBV7-6 17 .
CASSLEGGLSYEQYF TRBV7-9 15 .
CSAFETSGRADEQFF TRBV20-1 15 TRBD2
CSAGRDRGRGAFF TRBV20-1 13 TRBD1
CASSGLSGASNQPQHF TRBV4-1 16 .
CASSPRTGSYNEQFF TRBV7-8 15 .
CSATGTSGVLSRGEQYF TRBV20-1 17 TRBD2
CASSLGTGGEQYF TRBV7-3 13 TRBD1
CASSPVPGQGKNEQFF TRBV7-3 16 TRBD1
CSASDSGNTIYF TRBV29-1 12 .
CSVRTGTQTEAFF TRBV29-1 13 .
CASSLDWTGPTDTQYF TRBV5-1 16 TRBD1
CASSTSGRGYEQYF TRBV5-1 14 TRBD2
CAWSPGQGVAGYTF TRBV30 14 TRBD1
CASSPGPGRAADTQYF TRBV5-1 16 .
CASSRTPYEQYF TRBV6-2/TRBV6-3 12 .
CASSDPQGRNEQFF TRBV2 14 .
CATSDSGVSSNEQFF TRBV24-1 15 .
CASSPPGREGSEQYF TRBV7-9 15 .
CASSIQGISAGNTIYF TRBV19 16 .
CSVWRAGTSFASGNTIYF TRBV20-1 18 .
CATSRGGGQKFF TRBV15 12 .
CSAPRQKFGSGANVLTF TRBV20-1 17 .
CASSLASGRGRLSYNEQFF TRBV7-2 19 .
CASSFRETQYF TRBV7-2 11 .
CASSQQDRINTEAFF TRBV23-1 15 TRBD1
CASSLAPGGTQYF TRBV11-2 13 .
CASTPGTQPQHF TRBV28 12 .
CASKRDRMNTEAFF TRBV2 14 .
CASSPAGENTGELFF TRBV28 15 TRBD2
CASSFGERESDTQYF TRBV14 15 TRBD2
CASSLQGRTYGYTF TRBV7-2 14 .
CASSLRQGGMYEQYF TRBV7-2 15 TRBD1
CASSGGSPLHF TRBV28 11 .
CSAREGRPGLKGYTF TRBV20-1 15 .
CASSLERGREKLFF TRBV5-5 14 TRBD1
CASRPTGTPNTEAFF TRBV11-2 15 .
CASSLATAWREQFF TRBV5-6 14 .
CASSLTSKYEQYF TRBV6-1 13 .
CASSFMESPLHF TRBV28 12 .
CASSLVEQFF TRBV12-3/TRBV12-4 10 .
CASSHNLRVTEAFF TRBV14 14 .